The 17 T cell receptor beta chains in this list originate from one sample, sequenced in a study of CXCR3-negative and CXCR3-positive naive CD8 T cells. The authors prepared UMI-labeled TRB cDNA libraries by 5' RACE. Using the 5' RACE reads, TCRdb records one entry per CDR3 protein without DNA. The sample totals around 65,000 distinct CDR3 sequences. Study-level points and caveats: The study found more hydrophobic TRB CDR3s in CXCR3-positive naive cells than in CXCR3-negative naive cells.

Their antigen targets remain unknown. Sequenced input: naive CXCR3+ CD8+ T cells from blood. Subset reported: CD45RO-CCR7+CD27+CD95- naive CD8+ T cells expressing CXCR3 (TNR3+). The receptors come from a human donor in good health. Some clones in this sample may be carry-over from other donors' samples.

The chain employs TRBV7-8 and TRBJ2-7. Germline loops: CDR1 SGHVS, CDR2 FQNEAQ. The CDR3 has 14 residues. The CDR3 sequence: CASSLVAGSSEQYF.

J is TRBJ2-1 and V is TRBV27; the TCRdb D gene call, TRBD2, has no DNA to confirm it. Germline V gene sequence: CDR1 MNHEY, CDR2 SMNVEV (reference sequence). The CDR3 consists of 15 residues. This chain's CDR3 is CASSPATGTIDEQFF.

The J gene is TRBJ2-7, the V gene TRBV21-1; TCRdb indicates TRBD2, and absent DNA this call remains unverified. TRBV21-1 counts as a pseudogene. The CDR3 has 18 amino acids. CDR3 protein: CASSKYLIAGGPQYEQYF.

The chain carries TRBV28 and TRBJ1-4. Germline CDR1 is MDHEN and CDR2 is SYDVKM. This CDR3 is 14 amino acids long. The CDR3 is CASSYWDSNEKLFF.

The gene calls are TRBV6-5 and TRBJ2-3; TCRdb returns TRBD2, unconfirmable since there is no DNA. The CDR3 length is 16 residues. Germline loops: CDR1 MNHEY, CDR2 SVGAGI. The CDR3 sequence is CASRVTSGLSTDTQYF.

CDR3 in amino acids: CAWTTGRGTEAFF. The chain couples TRBV30 to TRBJ1-1. The length of the CDR3 is 13 residues. Germline V gene sequence: CDR1 GTSNPN, CDR2 SVGIG (reference sequence). The whole variable domain, filled in from reference TRBV30 and TRBJ1-1, reads SQTIHQWPATLVQPVGSPLSLECTVEGTSNPNLYWYRQAAGRGLQLLFYSVGIGQISSEVPQNLSASRPQDRQFILSSKKLLLSDSGFYLCAWTTGRGTEAFFGQGTRLTVV.

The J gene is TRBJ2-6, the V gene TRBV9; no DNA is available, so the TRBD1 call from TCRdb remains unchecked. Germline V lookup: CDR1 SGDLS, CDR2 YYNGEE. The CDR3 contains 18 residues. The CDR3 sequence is CASSADRGGGSGANVLTF.

The CDR3 is CASSPLAGDLLNEQFF. J is TRBJ2-1 and V is TRBV7-9; TCRdb gives TRBD2 as the D gene, but with no DNA this cannot be confirmed. The germline V gene has CDR1 SEHNR and CDR2 FQNEAQ (reference sequence). This CDR3 comprises 16 residues.

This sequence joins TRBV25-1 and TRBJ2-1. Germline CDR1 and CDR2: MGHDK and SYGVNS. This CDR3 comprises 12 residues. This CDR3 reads CASSDSGDEQFF. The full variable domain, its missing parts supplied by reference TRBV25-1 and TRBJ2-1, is EADIYQTPRYLVIGTGKKITLECSQTMGHDKMYWYQQDPGMELHLIHYSYGVNSTEKGDLSSESTVSRIRTEHFPLTLESARPSHTSQYLCASSDSGDEQFFGPGTRLTVL.

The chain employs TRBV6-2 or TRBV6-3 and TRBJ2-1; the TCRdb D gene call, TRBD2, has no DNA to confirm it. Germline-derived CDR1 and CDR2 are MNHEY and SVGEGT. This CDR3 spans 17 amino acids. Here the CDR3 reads CASSPALTSGSLDEQFF.

The CDR3 sequence is CASSLDGSGNEQFF. The chain has TRBV11-2 and TRBJ2-1; TCRdb outputs TRBD2, but without DNA this stays unchecked. Germline CDR1 is SGHAT and CDR2 is FQNNGV. The CDR3 covers 14 residues. Full variable domain (rest looked up from reference TRBV11-2 and TRBJ2-1): EAGVAQSPRYKIIEKRQSVAFWCNPISGHATLYWYQQILGQGPKLLIQFQNNGVVDDSQLPKDRFSAERLKGVDSTLKIQPAKLEDSAVYLCASSLDGSGNEQFFGPGTRLTVL.

The CDR3 loop reads CASSLEVGSYNEQFF. V usage is TRBV7-2 and J usage is TRBJ2-1. The CDR3 is 15 amino acids. Looked up from germline, CDR1 is SGHTA and CDR2 is FQGNSA.

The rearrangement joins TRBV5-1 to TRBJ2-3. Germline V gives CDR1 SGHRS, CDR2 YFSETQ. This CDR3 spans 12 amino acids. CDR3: CASSLEEDTQYF.

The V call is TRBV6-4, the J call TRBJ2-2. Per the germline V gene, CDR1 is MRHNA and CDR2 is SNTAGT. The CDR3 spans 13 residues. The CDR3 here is CASSDPNTGELFF.

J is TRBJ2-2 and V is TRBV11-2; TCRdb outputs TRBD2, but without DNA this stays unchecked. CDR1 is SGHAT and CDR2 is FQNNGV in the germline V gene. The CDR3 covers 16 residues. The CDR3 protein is CASSSLAGGGTGELFF.

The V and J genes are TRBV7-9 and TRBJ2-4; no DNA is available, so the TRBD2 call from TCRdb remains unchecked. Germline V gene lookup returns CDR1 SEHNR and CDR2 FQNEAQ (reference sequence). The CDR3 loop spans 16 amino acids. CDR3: CASSPTSGGSKNIQYF.

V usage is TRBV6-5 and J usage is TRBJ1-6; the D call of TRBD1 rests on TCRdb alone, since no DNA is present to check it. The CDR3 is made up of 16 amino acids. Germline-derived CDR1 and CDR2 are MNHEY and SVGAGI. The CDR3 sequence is CASSQDRPGAGSPLHF.